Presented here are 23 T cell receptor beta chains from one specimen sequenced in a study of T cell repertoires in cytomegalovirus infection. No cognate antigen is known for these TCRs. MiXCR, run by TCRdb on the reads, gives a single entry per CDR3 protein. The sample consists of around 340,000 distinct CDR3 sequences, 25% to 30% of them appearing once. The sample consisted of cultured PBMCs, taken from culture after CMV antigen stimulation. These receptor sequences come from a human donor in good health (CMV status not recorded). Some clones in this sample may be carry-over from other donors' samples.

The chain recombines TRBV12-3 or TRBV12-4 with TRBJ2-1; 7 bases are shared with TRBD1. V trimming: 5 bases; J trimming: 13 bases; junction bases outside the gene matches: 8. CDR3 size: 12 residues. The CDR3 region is CASSQPRQGQFF. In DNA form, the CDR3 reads TGTGCCAGCAGTCAACCGAGACAGGGTCAGTTCTTC.

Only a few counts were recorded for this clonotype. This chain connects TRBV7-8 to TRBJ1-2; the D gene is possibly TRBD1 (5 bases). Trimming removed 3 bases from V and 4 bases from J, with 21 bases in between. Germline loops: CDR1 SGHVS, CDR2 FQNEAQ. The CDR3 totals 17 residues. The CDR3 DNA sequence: TGTGCCAGCAGCTTTTACTCCGGGATCACGGGACTCTATGGCTACACCTTC. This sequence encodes CASSFYSGITGLYGYTF.

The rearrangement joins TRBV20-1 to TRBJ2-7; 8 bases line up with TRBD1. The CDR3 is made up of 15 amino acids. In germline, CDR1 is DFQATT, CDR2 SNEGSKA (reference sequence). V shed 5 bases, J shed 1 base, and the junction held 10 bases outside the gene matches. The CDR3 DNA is TGCAGTGCTTCAGATTCCGGGACAGGATCCTACGAGCAGTACTTC. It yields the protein CSASDSGTGSYEQYF.

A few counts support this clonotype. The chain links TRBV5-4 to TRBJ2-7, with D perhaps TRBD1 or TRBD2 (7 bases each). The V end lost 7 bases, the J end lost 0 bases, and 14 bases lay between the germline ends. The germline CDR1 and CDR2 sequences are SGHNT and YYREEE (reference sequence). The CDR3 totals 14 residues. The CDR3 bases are TGTGCCAGCGGCCCAGGGGGGGACTCCTACGAGCAGTACTTC. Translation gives CASGPGGDSYEQYF.

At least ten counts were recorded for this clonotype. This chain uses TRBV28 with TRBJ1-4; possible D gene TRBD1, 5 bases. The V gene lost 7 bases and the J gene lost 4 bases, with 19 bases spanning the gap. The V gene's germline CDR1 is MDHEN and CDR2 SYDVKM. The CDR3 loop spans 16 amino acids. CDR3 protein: CASNDLDKGDNEKLFF. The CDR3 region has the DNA TGTGCCAGCAATGATTTGGACAAGGGCGATAATGAAAAACTGTTTTTT.

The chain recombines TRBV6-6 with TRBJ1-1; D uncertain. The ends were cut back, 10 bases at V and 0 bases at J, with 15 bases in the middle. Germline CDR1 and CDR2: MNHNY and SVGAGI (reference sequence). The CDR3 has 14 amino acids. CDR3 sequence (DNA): TGTGCCACCAAGGAAGGGATCATGAACACTGAAGCTTTCTTT. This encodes CATKEGIMNTEAFF.

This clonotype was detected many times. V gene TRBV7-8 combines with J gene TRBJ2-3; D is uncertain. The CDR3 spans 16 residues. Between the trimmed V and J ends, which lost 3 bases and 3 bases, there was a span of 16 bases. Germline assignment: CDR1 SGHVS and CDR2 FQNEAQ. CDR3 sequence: CASSFGRAVRTDTQYF. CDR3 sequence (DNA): TGTGCCAGCAGCTTTGGAAGGGCTGTGAGGACAGATACGCAGTATTTT.

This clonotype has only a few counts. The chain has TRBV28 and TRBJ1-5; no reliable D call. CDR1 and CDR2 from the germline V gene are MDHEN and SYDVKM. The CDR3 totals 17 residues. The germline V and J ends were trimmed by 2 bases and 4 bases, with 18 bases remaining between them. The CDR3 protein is CASSLNLRGGRNQPQHF. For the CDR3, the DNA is TGTGCCAGCAGTTTAAACCTCCGTGGCGGAAGGAATCAGCCCCAGCATTTT.

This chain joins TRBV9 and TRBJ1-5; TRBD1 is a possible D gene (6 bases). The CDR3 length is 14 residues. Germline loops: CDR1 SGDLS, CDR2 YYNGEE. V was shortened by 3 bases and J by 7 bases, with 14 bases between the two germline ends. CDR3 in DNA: TGTGCCAGCAGCGAGGGGGTATCTGGGCAGCCCCAGCATTTT. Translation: CASSEGVSGQPQHF. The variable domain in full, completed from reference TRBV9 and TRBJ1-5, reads DSGVTQTPKHLITATGQRVTLRCSPRSGDLSVYWYQQSLDQGLQFLIQYYNGEERAKGNILERFSAQQFPDLHSELNLSSLELGDSALYFCASSEGVSGQPQHFGDGTRLSIL.

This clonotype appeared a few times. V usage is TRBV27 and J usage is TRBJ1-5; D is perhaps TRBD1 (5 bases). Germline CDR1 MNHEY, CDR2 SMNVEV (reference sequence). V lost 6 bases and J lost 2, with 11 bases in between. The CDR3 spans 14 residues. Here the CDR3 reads CASRPPGGNQPQHF. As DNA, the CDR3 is TGTGCCAGCAGACCCCCGGGGGGCAATCAGCCCCAGCATTTT.

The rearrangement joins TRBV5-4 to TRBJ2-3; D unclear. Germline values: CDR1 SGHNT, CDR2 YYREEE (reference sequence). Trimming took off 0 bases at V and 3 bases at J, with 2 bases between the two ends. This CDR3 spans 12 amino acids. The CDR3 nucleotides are TGTGCCAGCAGCTTGGTGACAGATACGCAGTATTTT. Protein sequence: CASSLVTDTQYF. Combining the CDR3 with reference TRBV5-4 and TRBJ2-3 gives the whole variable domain ETGVTQSPTHLIKTRGQQVTLRCSSQSGHNTVSWYQQALGQGPQFIFQYYREEENGRGNFPPRFSGLQFPNYSSELNVNALELDDSALYLCASSLVTDTQYFGPGTRLTVL.

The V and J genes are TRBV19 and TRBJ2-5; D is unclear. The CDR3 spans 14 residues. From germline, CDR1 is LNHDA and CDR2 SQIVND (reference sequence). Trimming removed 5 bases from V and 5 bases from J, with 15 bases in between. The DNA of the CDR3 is TGTGCCAGTAGTTTGAGGCCCGTTCGGGAGACCCAGTACTTC. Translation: CASSLRPVRETQYF.

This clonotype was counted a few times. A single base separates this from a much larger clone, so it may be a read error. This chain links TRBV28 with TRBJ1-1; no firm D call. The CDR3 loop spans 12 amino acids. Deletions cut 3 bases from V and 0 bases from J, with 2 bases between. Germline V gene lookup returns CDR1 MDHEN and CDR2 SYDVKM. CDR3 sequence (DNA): TGTGCCAGCAGTTTCGTGAACACTGAAGCTTTCTTT. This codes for CASSFVNTEAFF.

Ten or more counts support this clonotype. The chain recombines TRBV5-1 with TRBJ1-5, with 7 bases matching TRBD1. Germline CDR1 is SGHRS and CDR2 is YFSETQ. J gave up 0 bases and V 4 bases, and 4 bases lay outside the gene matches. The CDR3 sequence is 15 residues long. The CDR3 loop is CASSEGTVSNQPQHF. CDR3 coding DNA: TGCGCCAGCAGCGAAGGGACAGTTAGCAATCAGCCCCAGCATTTT.

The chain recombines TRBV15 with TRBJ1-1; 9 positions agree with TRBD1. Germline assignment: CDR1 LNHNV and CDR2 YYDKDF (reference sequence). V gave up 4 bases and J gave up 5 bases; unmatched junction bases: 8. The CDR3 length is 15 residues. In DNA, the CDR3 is TGTGCCACCAGCACCGACGACAGGGGGTTGACTGAAGCTTTCTTT. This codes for CATSTDDRGLTEAFF.

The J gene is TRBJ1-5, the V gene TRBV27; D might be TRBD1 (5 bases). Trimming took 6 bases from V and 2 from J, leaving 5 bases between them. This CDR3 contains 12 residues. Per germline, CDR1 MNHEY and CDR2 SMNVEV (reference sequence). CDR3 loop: CASRTGNQPQHF. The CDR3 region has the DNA TGTGCCAGCAGGACAGGCAATCAGCCCCAGCATTTT.

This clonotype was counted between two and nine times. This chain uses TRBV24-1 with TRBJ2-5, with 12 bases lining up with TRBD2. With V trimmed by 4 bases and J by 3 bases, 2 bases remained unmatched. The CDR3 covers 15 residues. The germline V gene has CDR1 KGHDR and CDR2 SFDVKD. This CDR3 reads CATSERLAGEETQYF. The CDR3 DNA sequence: TGTGCCACCAGTGAGAGACTAGCGGGAGAAGAGACCCAGTACTTC.

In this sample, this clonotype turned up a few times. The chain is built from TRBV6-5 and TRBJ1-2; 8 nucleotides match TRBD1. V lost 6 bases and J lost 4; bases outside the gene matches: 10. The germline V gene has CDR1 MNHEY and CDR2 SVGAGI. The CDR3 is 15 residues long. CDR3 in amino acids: CASSPQGANSYGYTF. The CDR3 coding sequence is TGTGCCAGCAGCCCCCAGGGGGCAAACAGCTATGGCTACACCTTC.

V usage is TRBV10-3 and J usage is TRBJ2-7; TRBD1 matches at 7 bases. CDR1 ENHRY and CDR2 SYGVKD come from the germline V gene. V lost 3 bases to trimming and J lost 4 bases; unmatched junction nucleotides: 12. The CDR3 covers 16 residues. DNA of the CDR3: TGTGCCATCAGTGAATTTGGGACATACAGGGGATACGAGCAGTACTTC. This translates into CAISEFGTYRGYEQYF.

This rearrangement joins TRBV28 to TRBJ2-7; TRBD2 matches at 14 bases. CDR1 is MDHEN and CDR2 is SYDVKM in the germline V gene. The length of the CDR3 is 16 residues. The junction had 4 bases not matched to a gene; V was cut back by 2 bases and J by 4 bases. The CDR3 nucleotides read TGTGCCAGCAGTTTAAGGGGACTAGCGGGAGAATACGAGCAGTACTTC. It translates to CASSLRGLAGEYEQYF. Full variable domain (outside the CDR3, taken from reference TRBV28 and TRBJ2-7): DVKVTQSSRYLVKRTGEKVFLECVQDMDHENMFWYRQDPGLGLRLIYFSYDVKMKEKGDIPEGYSVSREKKERFSLILESASTNQTSMYLCASSLRGLAGEYEQYFGPGTRLTVT.

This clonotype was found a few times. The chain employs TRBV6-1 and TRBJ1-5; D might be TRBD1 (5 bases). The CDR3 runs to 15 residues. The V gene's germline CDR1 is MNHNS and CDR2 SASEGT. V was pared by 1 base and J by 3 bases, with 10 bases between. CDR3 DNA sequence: TGTGCCAGCAGTGAAGAATGGACACTCAATCAGCCCCAGCATTTT. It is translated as CASSEEWTLNQPQHF.

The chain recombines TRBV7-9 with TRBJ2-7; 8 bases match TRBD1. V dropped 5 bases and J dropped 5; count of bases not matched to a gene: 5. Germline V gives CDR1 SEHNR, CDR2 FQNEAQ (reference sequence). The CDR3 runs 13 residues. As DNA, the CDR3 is TGTGCCAGCAGCCCGTGGACAGGGAACGAGCAGTACTTC. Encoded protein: CASSPWTGNEQYF.

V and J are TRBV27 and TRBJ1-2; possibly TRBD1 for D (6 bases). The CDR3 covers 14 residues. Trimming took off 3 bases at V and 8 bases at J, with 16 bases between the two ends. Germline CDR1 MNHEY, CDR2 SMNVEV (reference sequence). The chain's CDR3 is CASSFYRDTVGYTF. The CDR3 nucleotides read TGTGCCAGCAGTTTCTACCGGGACACTGTAGGCTACACCTTC.